Below are 8 T cell receptor beta chains sequenced from a single sample in a study of blood T cells in healthy people across ages. The use of a sample-barcoded 5' primer and a J-beta primer mix characterized a second PCR of about 6 to 11 cycles. TCRdb recomputed calls from the 5' RACE reads with MiXCR, one row per CDR3 protein. The table records over a million distinct CDR3 sequences, around 25% of them present only once. This sample was shared with a second study, whose subject was T cells of mothers and their children.

The sequenced material came from blood. Receptors originate from a girl aged 2 to 9 in good health.

This clonotype was seen at least ten times. The chain couples TRBV29-1 to TRBJ2-7; 10 bases line up with TRBD2. Looked up from germline, CDR1 is SQVTM and CDR2 is ANQGSEA. The V segment lost 0 bases and the J segment 4 bases; nucleotides outside the gene matches: 6. This CDR3 comprises 15 residues. CDR3 in DNA: TGCAGCGTTGAAGATCGGGCTAGCGGGAGATACGAGCAGTACTTC. It translates to CSVEDRASGRYEQYF.

As concerns this clonotype: A much larger clone lies a single base off, so this may be a read error. The chain combines TRBV4-3 with TRBJ1-1; D might be TRBD1 (6 bases). From germline, CDR1 is LGHNA and CDR2 YSLEER. CDR3 length equals 14 residues. CDR3 in DNA: TGCTCCAGCAGCCAGCCCAGACAGGCCTCGGGGGCTTTCTTT. Translating gives CSSSQPRQASGAFF.

This clonotype came up many times. The chain has TRBV27 and TRBJ1-5, with a tentative D call TRBD1 (5 bases). The CDR3 is 14 residues long. The germline V gene has CDR1 MNHEY and CDR2 SMNVEV (reference sequence). The ends were cut back, 3 bases at V and 4 bases at J, with 10 bases in the middle. In nucleotides, the CDR3 is TGTGCCAGCAGTTTGACGGGACCGAATCAGCCCCAGCATTTT. Translated, it gives CASSLTGPNQPQHF.

This clonotype has only a few counts. V usage is TRBV5-6 and J usage is TRBJ1-5; D remains ambiguous. Germline CDR1 is SGHDT and CDR2 is YYEEEE. The CDR3 length is 14 residues. V was cut by 2 bases and J by 4 bases, with 10 bases left in between. CDR3 in amino acids: CASSFGEVNQPQHF. The CDR3 DNA reads as TGTGCCAGCAGCTTTGGTGAGGTAAATCAGCCCCAGCATTTT.

This chain's CDR3 is CASSLGPPEQYF. The CDR3 DNA reads as TGCGCCAGCAGCTTGGGCCCCCCCGAGCAGTACTTC. The V call is TRBV5-1, the J call TRBJ2-7; D unresolved. The CDR3 has 12 amino acids. V lost 0 bases, J lost 6 bases, and 7 bases lay in between. The germline V gene encodes CDR1 SGHRS and CDR2 YFSETQ.

This clonotype was detected a few times. The rearrangement uses TRBV4-1 and TRBJ1-4; 8 nucleotides match TRBD1. The trim removed 6 bases at V and 12 bases at J, leaving 9 bases unmatched. This CDR3 comprises 13 residues. CDR1 is MGHRA and CDR2 is YSYEKL in the germline V gene. The CDR3 region is CASRSRGQEELFF. CDR3 nucleotides: TGCGCCAGCAGGTCCAGGGGGCAAGAAGAACTGTTTTTT.

The chain carries TRBV28 and TRBJ2-4, with D tentatively TRBD2 (6 bases). The CDR3 is 12 amino acids. The V gene lost 7 bases and the J gene lost 6 bases, with 10 bases spanning the gap. The germline V gene encodes CDR1 MDHEN and CDR2 SYDVKM. In DNA, the CDR3 is TGTGCCAGCACTAGCGTAACAAACATTCAGTACTTC. Translating gives CASTSVTNIQYF.

The rearrangement links TRBV7-8 to TRBJ2-6, with a weak D call TRBD2 (7 bases). Germline values: CDR1 SGHVS, CDR2 FQNEAQ. CDR3 length: 18 amino acids. V was pared by 1 base and J by 0 bases, with 13 bases between. The CDR3 nucleotides are TGTGCCAGCAGCTTAGTAAGAGGGGGGGACTCTGGGGCCAACGTCCTGACTTTC. Translated, it gives CASSLVRGGDSGANVLTF.